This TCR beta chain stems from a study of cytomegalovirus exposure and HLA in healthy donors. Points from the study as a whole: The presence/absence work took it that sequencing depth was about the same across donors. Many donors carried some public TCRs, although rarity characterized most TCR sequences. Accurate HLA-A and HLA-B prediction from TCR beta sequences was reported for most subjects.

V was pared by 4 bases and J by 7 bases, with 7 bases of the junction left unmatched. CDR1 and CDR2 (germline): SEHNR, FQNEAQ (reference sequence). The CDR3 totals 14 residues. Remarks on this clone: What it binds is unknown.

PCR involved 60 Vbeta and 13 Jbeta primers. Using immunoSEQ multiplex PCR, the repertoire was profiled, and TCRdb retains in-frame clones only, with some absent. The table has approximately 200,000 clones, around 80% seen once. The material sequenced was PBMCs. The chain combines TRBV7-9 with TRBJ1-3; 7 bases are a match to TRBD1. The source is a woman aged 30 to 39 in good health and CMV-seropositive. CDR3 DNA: TGTGCCAGCAGCTATCAATACAGGGGCAACACCATATATTTT. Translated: CASSYQYRGNTIYF.